This is a list of T cell receptor beta chains from one sample in a study of human T cells and chemical hapten exposure. Via MiXCR, TCRdb re-called the RACE reads, giving one row per CDR3 protein. This table has approximately 400,000 distinct CDR3 sequences, roughly 5.3% appearing once. The sample was whole blood, taken in connection with sensitization to the hapten diphenylcyclopropenone (DPC). These receptor sequences come from a woman in her forties or fifties with alopecia areata. Some clones in this sample may be carry-over from other donors' samples. Each CDR3 is given with its conserved first and last residue. Fields, in order: J gene, clone size, V gene, D gene, CDR3 protein, CDR3 DNA. The D gene is left open where the match is weak. Some rows mark clone size as missing; the rest say once, few, many or name a class of expanded clone.

TRBJ1-5 few TRBV7-9 TRBD1 CASSWVRDREYSNQPQHF TGTGCCAGCAGCTGGGTCCGGGACAGGGAATATAGCAATCAGCCCCAGCATTTT
TRBJ2-1 - TRBV4-1 TRBD2 CASSQLPGLAVEQFF TGCGCCAGCAGCCAACTGCCGGGACTAGCTGTAGAGCAGTTCTTC
TRBJ2-7 many TRBV28 - CASSFRTGLLAYEQYF TGTGCCAGCAGTTTCCGGACGGGACTGCTCGCCTACGAGCAGTACTTC
TRBJ2-3 few TRBV6-1 - CASSPTRGSTDTQYF TGTGCCAGCAGCCCTACTCGCGGGAGCACAGATACGCAGTATTTT
TRBJ1-2 - TRBV11-2 - CASSSARQDNYGYTF TGTGCCAGCAGCTCCGCTAGGCAGGACAACTATGGCTACACCTTC
TRBJ1-1 few TRBV5-1 - CASSLEGRSQDGAEAFF TGCGCCAGCAGCTTGGAGGGCCGATCTCAGGATGGGGCTGAAGCTTTCTTT
TRBJ1-1 many TRBV7-2 - CASSATYEAFF TGTGCCAGCAGCGCGACCTATGAAGCTTTCTTT
TRBJ2-3 many TRBV11-2 - CASSYPPRDTQYF TGTGCCAGCAGCTACCCGCCGAGAGATACGCAGTATTTT
TRBJ1-4 many TRBV7-9 TRBD1 CASSMSGTGGAGGEKLFF TGTGCCAGCAGCATGTCCGGGACAGGGGGCGCCGGGGGCGAAAAACTGTTTTTT
TRBJ2-3 many TRBV24-1 - CATSELRGTDTQYF TGTGCCACCAGTGAACTCCGAGGCACAGATACGCAGTATTTT
TRBJ2-3 many TRBV28 TRBD2 CASSLLAGGRTDTQYF TGTGCCAGCAGTTTATTAGCGGGAGGGCGCACAGATACGCAGTATTTT